This T cell receptor (beta chain) was identified in a study of T cells in Graves' hyperthyroidism and ophthalmopathy. For the study at large: Pretreatment peripheral blood was obtained at initial diagnosis.

Researchers amplified the TCR beta CDR3 regions from RNA transcripts. Carried out on the TCR CDR3, a first-round RT-PCR used the HTBI primer set. TCRdb re-derived calls from the multiplex PCR reads in MiXCR, one entry per CDR3 protein. The sample includes about 560,000 distinct CDR3 sequences, roughly 15% seen only once; the top ten take roughly 13%. The CDR3 is 17 amino acids. Germline assignment: CDR1 MGHRA and CDR2 YSYEKL. V gave up 1 base and J gave up 0 bases, with 13 bases separating them. This sequence was found in a woman in her 40s with Graves' hyperthyroidism. This sequence joins TRBV4-1 and TRBJ1-5, with D unresolved. Sequences were obtained from blood. CDR3 loop: CASSQAHDTYSNQPQHF. The CDR3 bases are TGCGCCAGCAGCCAAGCCCATGACACTTATAGCAATCAGCCCCAGCATTTT.